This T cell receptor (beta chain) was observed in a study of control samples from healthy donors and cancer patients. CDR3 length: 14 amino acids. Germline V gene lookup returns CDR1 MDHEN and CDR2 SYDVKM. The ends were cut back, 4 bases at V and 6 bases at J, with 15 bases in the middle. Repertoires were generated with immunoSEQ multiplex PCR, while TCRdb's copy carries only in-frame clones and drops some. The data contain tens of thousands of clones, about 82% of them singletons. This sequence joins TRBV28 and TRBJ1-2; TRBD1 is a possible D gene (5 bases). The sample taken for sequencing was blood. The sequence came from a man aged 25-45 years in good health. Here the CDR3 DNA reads TGTGCCAGCAGTTCGGGGACCAGGGTCCATGGCTACACCTTC. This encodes CASSSGTRVHGYTF.